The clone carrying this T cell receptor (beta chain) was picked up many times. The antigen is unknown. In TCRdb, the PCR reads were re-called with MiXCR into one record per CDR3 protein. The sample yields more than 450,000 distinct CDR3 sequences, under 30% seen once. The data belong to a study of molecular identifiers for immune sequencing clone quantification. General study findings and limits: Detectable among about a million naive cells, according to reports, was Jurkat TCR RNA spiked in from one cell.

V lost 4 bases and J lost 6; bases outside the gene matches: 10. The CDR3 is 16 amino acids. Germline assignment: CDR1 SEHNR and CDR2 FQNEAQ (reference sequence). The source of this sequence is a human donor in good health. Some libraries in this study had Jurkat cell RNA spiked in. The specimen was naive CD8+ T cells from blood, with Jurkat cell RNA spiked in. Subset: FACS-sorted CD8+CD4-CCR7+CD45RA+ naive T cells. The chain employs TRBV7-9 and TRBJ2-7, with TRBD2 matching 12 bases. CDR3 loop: CASSSSQLAGGTEQYF. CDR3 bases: TGTGCCAGCAGCTCAAGCCAACTAGCGGGAGGTACCGAGCAGTACTTC.